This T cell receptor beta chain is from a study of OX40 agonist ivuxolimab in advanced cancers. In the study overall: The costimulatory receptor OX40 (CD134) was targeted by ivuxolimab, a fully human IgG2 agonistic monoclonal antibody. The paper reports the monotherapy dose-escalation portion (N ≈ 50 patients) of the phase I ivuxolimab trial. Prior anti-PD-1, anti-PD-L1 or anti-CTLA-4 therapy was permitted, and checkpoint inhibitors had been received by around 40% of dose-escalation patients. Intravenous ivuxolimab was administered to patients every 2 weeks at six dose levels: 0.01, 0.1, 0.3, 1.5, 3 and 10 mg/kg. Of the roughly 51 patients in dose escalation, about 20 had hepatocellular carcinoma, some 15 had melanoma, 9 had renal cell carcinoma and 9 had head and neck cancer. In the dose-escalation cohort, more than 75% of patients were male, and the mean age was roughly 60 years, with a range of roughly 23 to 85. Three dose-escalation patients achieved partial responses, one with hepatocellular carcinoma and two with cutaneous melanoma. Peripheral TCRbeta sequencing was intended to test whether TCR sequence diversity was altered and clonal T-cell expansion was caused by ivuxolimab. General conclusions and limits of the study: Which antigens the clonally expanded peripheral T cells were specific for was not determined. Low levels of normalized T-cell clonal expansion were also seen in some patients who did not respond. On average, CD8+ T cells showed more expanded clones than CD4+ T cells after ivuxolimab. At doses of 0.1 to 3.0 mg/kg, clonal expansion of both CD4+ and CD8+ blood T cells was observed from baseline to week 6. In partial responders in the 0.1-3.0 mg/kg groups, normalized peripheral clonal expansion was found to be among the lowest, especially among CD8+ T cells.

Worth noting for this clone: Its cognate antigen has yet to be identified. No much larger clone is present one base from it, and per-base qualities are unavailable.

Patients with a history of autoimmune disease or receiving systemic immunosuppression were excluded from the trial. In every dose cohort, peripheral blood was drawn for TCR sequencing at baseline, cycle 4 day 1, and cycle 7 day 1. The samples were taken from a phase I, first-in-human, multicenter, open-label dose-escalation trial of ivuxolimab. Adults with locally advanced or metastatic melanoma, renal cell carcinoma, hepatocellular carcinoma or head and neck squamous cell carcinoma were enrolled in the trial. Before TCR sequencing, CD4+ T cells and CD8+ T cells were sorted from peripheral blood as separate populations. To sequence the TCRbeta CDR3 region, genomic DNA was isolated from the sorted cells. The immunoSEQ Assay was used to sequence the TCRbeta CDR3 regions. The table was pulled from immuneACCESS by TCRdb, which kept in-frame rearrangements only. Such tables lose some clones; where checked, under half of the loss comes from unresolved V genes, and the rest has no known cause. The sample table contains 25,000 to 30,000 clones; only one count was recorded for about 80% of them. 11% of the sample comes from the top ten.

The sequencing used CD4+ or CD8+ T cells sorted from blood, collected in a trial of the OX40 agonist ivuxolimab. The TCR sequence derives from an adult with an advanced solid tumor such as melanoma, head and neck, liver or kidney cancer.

The base sequence is TGTGCCAGCAGTTACGGCAAGCATGCTAGCACAGATACGCAGTATTTT. Translated, it reads CASSYGKHASTDTQYF. The sequence links TRBV6-6 to TRBJ2-3; the D gene cannot be resolved reliably. CDR1 and CDR2 are drawn from the germline V gene (reference sequence): MNHNY, SVGAGI. V and J lose 2 bases and 0 bases, and a span of 12 bases separates them. The CDR3 has 16 amino acids, counting the end cysteine and phenylalanine. Only the CDR3 DNA stays, 48 bases, in frame from base 1.